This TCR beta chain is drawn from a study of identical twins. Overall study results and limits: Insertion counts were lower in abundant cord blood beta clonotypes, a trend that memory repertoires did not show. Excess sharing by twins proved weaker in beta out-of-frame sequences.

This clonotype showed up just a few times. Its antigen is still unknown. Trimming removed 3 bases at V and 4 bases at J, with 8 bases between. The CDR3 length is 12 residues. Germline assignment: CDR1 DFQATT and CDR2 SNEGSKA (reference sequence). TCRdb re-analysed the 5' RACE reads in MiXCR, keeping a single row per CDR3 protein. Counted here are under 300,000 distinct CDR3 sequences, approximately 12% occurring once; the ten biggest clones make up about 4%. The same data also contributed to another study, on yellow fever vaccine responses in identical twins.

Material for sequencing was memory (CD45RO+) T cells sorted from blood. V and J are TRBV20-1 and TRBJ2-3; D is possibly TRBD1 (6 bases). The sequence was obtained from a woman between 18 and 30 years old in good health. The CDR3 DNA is TGCAGTGCTAGTGGGGGCCCAGATACGCAGTATTTT. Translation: CSASGGPDTQYF.